This entry lists 16 T cell receptor beta chains sequenced from one sample in a study of T cell responses to AZD1222 COVID-19 vaccine. Repertoires were generated with immunoSEQ multiplex PCR, while TCRdb's copy carries only in-frame clones and drops some. This sample has around 140,000 clones, with roughly 91% found just once. The input for sequencing was peripheral blood, taken on day 0 of AZD1222 vaccination. Receptors were obtained from an adult in good health.

This chain's CDR3 is CASSQIAGGINNEQFF. In DNA form, the CDR3 reads TGCGCCAGCAGCCAAATAGCGGGGGGTATAAACAATGAGCAGTTCTTC. The rearrangement links TRBV4-1 to TRBJ2-1, with 10 bases matching TRBD2. The CDR3 totals 16 residues. V lost 2 bases, J lost 5 bases, and 6 bases stayed unmatched. Germline values: CDR1 MGHRA, CDR2 YSYEKL.

The sample holds a few counts of this clone. The chain has TRBV7-9 and TRBJ2-4; 8 bases match TRBD1. The length of the CDR3 is 15 residues. Germline V gene sequence: CDR1 SEHNR, CDR2 FQNEAQ (reference sequence). J gave up 6 bases and V 5 bases, and 9 bases lay outside the gene matches. CDR3 coding DNA: TGTGCCAGCAGCCCTGACAGGGGAGGTGGAAACATTCAGTACTTC. This sequence encodes CASSPDRGGGNIQYF.

This clone was seen only once. J is TRBJ1-5 and V is TRBV27, with no clear D. The germline V gene encodes CDR1 MNHEY and CDR2 SMNVEV (reference sequence). The CDR3 runs 16 residues. The ends were cut back, 3 bases at V and 2 bases at J, with 14 bases in the middle. CDR3 nucleotide sequence: TGTGCCAGCAGTTTGGTTTCGGTGGCAGGCAATCAGCCCCAGCATTTT. It translates to CASSLVSVAGNQPQHF.

The chain has TRBV19 and TRBJ2-5; D remains unclear. The length of the CDR3 is 14 residues. Germline V gene sequence: CDR1 LNHDA, CDR2 SQIVND (reference sequence). Trimming stripped 7 bases from V and 5 bases from J, with 17 bases between. The CDR3 sequence is CASTDLPFGETQYF. In nucleotides, the CDR3 is TGTGCCAGTACCGACTTGCCCTTTGGGGAGACCCAGTACTTC.

This chain uses TRBV4-3 with TRBJ1-1; 7 bases map to TRBD1. Germline V CDR1 and CDR2: LGHNA, YSLEER. The CDR3 totals 13 residues. The V and J ends lost 2 bases and 5 bases, in that order; junction bases with no gene match: 2. CDR3 sequence: CASSQTQGTEAFF. CDR3 nucleotides: TGCGCCAGCAGCCAAACACAGGGGACTGAAGCTTTCTTT.

CDR3 region: CASSIGTGATNEKLFF. CDR3 nucleotide sequence: TGTGCCAGTAGTATAGGAACAGGAGCGACTAATGAAAAACTGTTTTTT. The chain links TRBV19 to TRBJ1-4; a possible D gene is TRBD1 (5 bases). The CDR3 is made up of 16 amino acids. Germline V gene sequence: CDR1 LNHDA, CDR2 SQIVND (reference sequence). Trimming cost V 1 base and J 2 bases, with 11 bases left between them. The full variable domain, completed using reference TRBV19 and TRBJ1-4, is DGGITQSPKYLFRKEGQNVTLSCEQNLNHDAMYWYRQDPGQGLRLIYYSQIVNDFQKGDIAEGYSVSREKKESFPLTVTSAQKNPTAFYLCASSIGTGATNEKLFFGSGTQLSVL.

The CDR3 loop reads CASSSSGLSSGANVLTF. DNA for the CDR3: TGCGCCAGCAGCTCCTCGGGACTTTCCTCTGGGGCCAACGTCCTGACTTTC. This sequence joins TRBV5-1 and TRBJ2-6; D possibly corresponds to TRBD2 (6 bases). This CDR3 has 17 residues. V dropped 3 bases and J dropped 0 bases, with 13 bases sitting between them. The germline V gene encodes CDR1 SGHRS and CDR2 YFSETQ. The variable domain in full, completed from reference TRBV5-1 and TRBJ2-6, reads KAGVTQTPRYLIKTRGQQVTLSCSPISGHRSVSWYQQTPGQGLQFLFEYFSETQRNKGNFPGRFSGRQFSNSRSEMNVSTLELGDSALYLCASSSSGLSSGANVLTFGAGSRLTVL.

This sequence joins TRBV28 and TRBJ1-1; D remains unclear. The V gene lost 2 bases and the J gene lost 3 bases, with 19 bases spanning the gap. The CDR3 spans 17 residues. CDR1 is MDHEN, CDR2 SYDVKM, per germline. The DNA for the CDR3 is TGTGCCAGCAGTTTAATTTCGGTCCGGAGGAAAGACACTGAAGCTTTCTTT. Amino acids: CASSLISVRRKDTEAFF. Drawing the rest from reference TRBV28 and TRBJ1-1, the complete variable domain is DVKVTQSSRYLVKRTGEKVFLECVQDMDHENMFWYRQDPGLGLRLIYFSYDVKMKEKGDIPEGYSVSREKKERFSLILESASTNQTSMYLCASSLISVRRKDTEAFFGQGTRLTVV.

The count of this clone is one. V usage is TRBV30 and J usage is TRBJ1-3, with 10 nucleotides matching TRBD1. This CDR3 contains 13 residues. Trimming at V came to 5 bases and at J to 2 bases, leaving 0 bases not matched to a gene. Per germline, CDR1 GTSNPN and CDR2 SVGIG (reference sequence). This CDR3 reads CAWGTGAGNTIYF. CDR3 DNA sequence: TGTGCCTGGGGGACAGGGGCTGGAAACACCATATATTTT.

The DNA for the CDR3 is TGTGCCAGTAGTATAGATTGGGACAGGAATGAAAAACTGTTTTTT. The encoded protein is CASSIDWDRNEKLFF. The chain joins TRBV19 to TRBJ1-4; 8 bases fit TRBD1. The CDR3 is 15 residues long. J was trimmed by 5 bases and V by 0 bases; bases with no gene match: 2. The germline gives CDR1 LNHDA, CDR2 SQIVND (reference sequence).

The rearrangement uses TRBV28 and TRBJ1-4; D is ambiguous. V was shortened by 5 bases and J by 8 bases, with 9 bases between the two germline ends. Germline V gene data show CDR1 as MDHEN and CDR2 as SYDVKM. CDR3 size: 12 residues. CDR3 protein: CASSVDREKLFF. The CDR3 DNA reads as TGTGCCAGCAGTGTAGACCGGGAAAAACTGTTTTTT.

The chain joins TRBV4-3 to TRBJ1-6; D remains unclear. The CDR3 loop spans 14 amino acids. From germline, CDR1 is LGHNA and CDR2 YSLEER. V lost 2 bases and J lost 7, with 9 bases in between. CDR3 protein: CASSQRHLNSPLHF. CDR3 sequence (DNA): TGCGCCAGCAGCCAACGGCACTTAAATTCACCCCTCCACTTT.

J is TRBJ1-1 and V is TRBV9; no definite D call. The length of the CDR3 is 16 residues. V dropped 0 bases and J dropped 3 bases, with 15 bases sitting between them. CDR1 is SGDLS, CDR2 YYNGEE, per germline. DNA of the CDR3: TGTGCCAGCAGCGTAGGTGGGGTCCCTACGGACACTGAAGCTTTCTTT. Translated, it gives CASSVGGVPTDTEAFF.

The chain uses TRBV5-1 and TRBJ2-1, with 13 bases fitting TRBD2. Germline assignment: CDR1 SGHRS and CDR2 YFSETQ. This CDR3 region has 16 residues. After removal of 5 bases from V and 0 bases from J, the junction contained 2 bases not matched to a gene. This CDR3 reads CASRWTSGSSYNEQFF. DNA for the CDR3: TGCGCCAGCAGGTGGACTAGCGGGAGCTCCTACAATGAGCAGTTCTTC.

This clone was recorded only once. The chain carries TRBV7-2 and TRBJ1-5, with a possible D match to TRBD1 (6 bases). V dropped 3 bases and J dropped 0 bases, with 9 bases sitting between them. Germline V lookup: CDR1 SGHTA, CDR2 FQGNSA. CDR3 length: 15 amino acids. The CDR3 loop reads CASSFEDSSNQPQHF. The CDR3 DNA follows: TGTGCCAGCAGCTTCGAGGACAGTAGCAATCAGCCCCAGCATTTT.

CDR3 sequence: CASSPETIYNSPLHF. CDR3 nucleotide sequence: TGTGCCAGCAGTCCCGAGACAATTTATAATTCACCCCTCCACTTT. The gene calls are TRBV28 and TRBJ1-6; unclear D gene. CDR1 is MDHEN and CDR2 is SYDVKM in the germline V gene. The CDR3 loop spans 15 amino acids. Between the trimmed V and J ends, which lost 5 bases and 4 bases, there was a span of 12 bases.